The 24 T cell receptor beta chains below were found in one sample sequenced in a study of blood T cell repertoires in COVID-19. TCRdb's copy holds only in-frame clones and misses some; the assay was immunoSEQ multiplex PCR. This table holds 470,000 or so clones, approximately 85% found once. The specimen was peripheral blood. These receptors were collected from a human donor in a cohort sampled during active COVID-19.

With regard to this clone: The same CDR3 arises from other DNA sequences in this sample as well. This rearrangement joins TRBV6-5 to TRBJ1-2; D possibly corresponds to TRBD1 (5 bases). The germline V gene encodes CDR1 MNHEY and CDR2 SVGAGI. This CDR3 contains 15 residues. V lost 0 bases and J 2 bases, leaving 10 bases between the germline ends. DNA for the CDR3: TGTGCCAGCAGTTACTCAGGCCAGGGCAACTATGGCTACACCTTC. It is translated as CASSYSGQGNYGYTF.

The chain joins TRBV11-2 to TRBJ2-1, with 7 bases aligning to TRBD1. CDR3 length: 17 residues. Germline V lookup: CDR1 SGHAT, CDR2 FQNNGV. Losses at the gene ends were 1 base for V and 4 bases for J; bases not matched to a gene: 10. The CDR3 is CASSLGLGQEMYNEQFF. CDR3 bases: TGTGCCAGCAGCTTAGGGCTCGGACAGGAGATGTACAATGAGCAGTTCTTC.

The genes are TRBV15 and TRBJ2-2; 10 positions match TRBD1. The CDR3 is 15 residues long. CDR1 and CDR2 (germline): LNHNV, YYDKDF (reference sequence). V lost 4 bases and J lost 5; bases outside the gene matches: 4. In DNA form, the CDR3 reads TGTGCCACCAGCAAAGACAGGGGGCGAACCGGGGAGCTGTTTTTT. Translating it yields CATSKDRGRTGELFF.

This clone has more than one count but fewer than ten. V gene TRBV6-5 combines with J gene TRBJ2-3, with TRBD2 matching 7 bases. V trimming: 2 bases; J trimming: 3 bases; junction bases outside the gene matches: 5. CDR1 is MNHEY, CDR2 SVGAGI, per germline. There are 15 residues in the CDR3. Written as DNA, the CDR3 is TGTGCCAGCAGTTACGTGGGAGGGCCGACAGATACGCAGTATTTT. Residues: CASSYVGGPTDTQYF.

The DNA for the CDR3 is TGTGCCTGGACAAGGACAGGGACAAATACGCAGTATTTT. Translating gives CAWTRTGTNTQYF. This sequence joins TRBV30 and TRBJ2-3; 8 nucleotides line up with TRBD1. This CDR3 region has 13 residues. V lost 4 bases, J lost 7 bases, and 7 bases stayed unmatched. Germline V CDR1 and CDR2: GTSNPN, SVGIG (reference sequence). Variable domain in full (rest from reference TRBV30 and TRBJ2-3): SQTIHQWPATLVQPVGSPLSLECTVEGTSNPNLYWYRQAAGRGLQLLFYSVGIGQISSEVPQNLSASRPQDRQFILSSKKLLLSDSGFYLCAWTRTGTNTQYFGPGTRLTVL.

V is TRBV24-1 and J is TRBJ1-1, with 7 bases matching TRBD1. Trimming removed 9 bases from V and 1 base from J; junction bases left unmatched: 7. The CDR3 spans 14 residues. Germline-derived CDR1 and CDR2 are KGHDR and SFDVKD. CDR3 amino acids: CATSQTGPNTEAFF. As DNA, the CDR3 is TGTGCCACCTCTCAGACAGGGCCGAACACTGAAGCTTTCTTT.

The chain uses TRBV11-1 and TRBJ2-1, with 7 bases fitting TRBD2. CDR1 and CDR2 from the germline V gene are SGHAT and FQDESV (reference sequence). V shed 5 bases and J 0 bases; nucleotides not matched to a gene: 1. CDR3 size: 14 residues. In DNA, the CDR3 is TGTGCCAGCAGCAGCGGGGACTCCTACAATGAGCAGTTCTTC. This sequence encodes CASSSGDSYNEQFF.

This clone was detected only a few times. J is TRBJ1-2 and V is TRBV28, with unresolved D. Per the germline V gene, CDR1 is MDHEN and CDR2 is SYDVKM. The CDR3 is 12 amino acids. V was shortened by 6 bases and J by 7 bases, with 12 bases between the two germline ends. The CDR3 region is CASRPSQIGYTF. Here the CDR3 DNA reads TGTGCCAGCAGGCCGAGTCAAATTGGCTACACCTTC.

The rearrangement links TRBV19 to TRBJ2-5; maybe TRBD1 (6 bases). The CDR3 contains 12 residues. The V end was cut by 8 bases, the J end by 0 bases, with 7 bases between. The germline V gene encodes CDR1 LNHDA and CDR2 SQIVND (reference sequence). As DNA, the CDR3 is TGTGCCAGTCGACAGGACCAAGAGACCCAGTACTTC. Translating gives CASRQDQETQYF.

V gene TRBV6-5 combines with J gene TRBJ2-3; D possibly corresponds to TRBD1 (5 bases). There are 13 residues in the CDR3. Germline V gene lookup returns CDR1 MNHEY and CDR2 SVGAGI. V was shortened by 6 bases and J by 6 bases, with 13 bases between the two germline ends. The CDR3 protein is CASRPPSGDTQYF. For the CDR3, the DNA is TGTGCCAGCAGGCCCCCTTCAGGGGATACGCAGTATTTT.

The count of this clone is one. The chain links TRBV7-2 to TRBJ2-1; 10 positions agree with TRBD2. The germline V gene encodes CDR1 SGHTA and CDR2 FQGNSA. There are 18 residues in the CDR3. J was trimmed by 6 bases and V by 1 base; bases with no gene match: 12. Written as DNA, the CDR3 is TGTGCCAGCAGCTTAGTTCCGATCGCTAGCGGGAGATCCAATGAGCAGTTCTTC. It translates to CASSLVPIASGRSNEQFF.

This clone showed up just once. The chain links TRBV28 to TRBJ1-5; a possible D gene is TRBD1 (6 bases). CDR1 and CDR2 (germline): MDHEN, SYDVKM. This CDR3 contains 14 residues. The V gene lost 5 bases and the J gene lost 0 bases, with 8 bases spanning the gap. The CDR3 sequence is CASSGQLSNQPQHF. As DNA, the CDR3 is TGTGCCAGCAGTGGACAGCTTAGCAATCAGCCCCAGCATTTT.

In this sample, this clone turned up a few times. The rearrangement uses TRBV2 and TRBJ1-1; 7 nucleotides match TRBD1. V trimming: 4 bases; J trimming: 3 bases; junction bases outside the gene matches: 2. The length of the CDR3 is 13 residues. Germline V CDR1 and CDR2: SNHLY, FYNNEI. The CDR3 DNA reads as TGTGCCAGCAGTGTAGACAGGGACACTGAAGCTTTCTTT. This gives the protein CASSVDRDTEAFF.

The rearrangement links TRBV5-6 to TRBJ1-1; D unclear. The CDR3 runs 15 residues. In germline, CDR1 is SGHDT, CDR2 YYEEEE. The V end was cut by 0 bases, the J end by 0 bases, with 9 bases between. CDR3 nucleotides: TGTGCCAGCAGCTTGGGCTTACTTATGAACACTGAAGCTTTCTTT. It yields the protein CASSLGLLMNTEAFF.

This clone was seen once. V gene TRBV19 combines with J gene TRBJ1-2; 9 bases agree with TRBD1. This CDR3 contains 16 residues. Germline V CDR1 and CDR2: LNHDA, SQIVND (reference sequence). Losses at the gene ends were 5 bases for V and 5 bases for J; bases not matched to a gene: 12. The CDR3 spells CASSPAGTGTYYGYTF. CDR3 DNA sequence: TGTGCCAGTAGTCCCGCCGGGACAGGGACCTATTATGGCTACACCTTC. Drawing the rest from reference TRBV19 and TRBJ1-2, the complete variable domain is DGGITQSPKYLFRKEGQNVTLSCEQNLNHDAMYWYRQDPGQGLRLIYYSQIVNDFQKGDIAEGYSVSREKKESFPLTVTSAQKNPTAFYLCASSPAGTGTYYGYTFGSGTRLTVV.

This clone was observed once. This chain links TRBV30 with TRBJ2-3, with D perhaps matching TRBD2 (7 bases). V was trimmed by 2 bases and J by 6 bases, leaving 9 bases between them. Germline V gene data show CDR1 as GTSNPN and CDR2 as SVGIG (reference sequence). The CDR3 consists of 12 residues. CDR3 in DNA: TGTGCCTGGAGTTCGGGGGGCGATACGCAGTATTTT. Protein product: CAWSSGGDTQYF.

The rearrangement joins TRBV6-5 to TRBJ1-2, with TRBD1 as a possible D gene (6 bases). Germline V gives CDR1 MNHEY, CDR2 SVGAGI. CDR3 length: 14 residues. V lost 6 bases and J 8 bases, leaving 19 bases between the germline ends. The CDR3 DNA follows: TGTGCCAGCAGCCGCCAACAGGGATTGGAAGGCTACACCTTC. It codes for CASSRQQGLEGYTF.

This rearrangement joins TRBV5-6 to TRBJ2-7, with TRBD2 matching 12 bases. Germline CDR1 reads SGHDT; CDR2 reads YYEEEE. J gave up 10 bases and V 3 bases, and 5 bases lay outside the gene matches. The CDR3 has 13 residues. CDR3 loop: CASSYPSGRAQYF. DNA of the CDR3: TGTGCCAGCAGCTATCCTAGCGGGAGGGCCCAGTACTTC.

This sequence joins TRBV5-8 and TRBJ2-6; D remains unclear. Trimming removed 7 bases from V and 15 bases from J, with 14 bases in between. Germline lookup yields CDR1 SGHTS and CDR2 YDEGEE. The CDR3 has 11 residues. CDR3 coding DNA: TGTGCCAGCCCGGTAGCTCCAGACCTGACTTTC. Encoded protein: CASPVAPDLTF.

This chain joins TRBV27 and TRBJ2-7; 9 bases fit TRBD2. The CDR3 length is 19 residues. The germline gives CDR1 MNHEY, CDR2 SMNVEV (reference sequence). V dropped 2 bases and J dropped 2; count of bases not matched to a gene: 16. CDR3 loop: CASSLKAASGARAPYEQYF. CDR3 coding DNA: TGTGCCAGCAGTTTAAAGGCGGCTAGCGGGGCCCGAGCCCCCTACGAGCAGTACTTC.

This clone was seen more than once but under ten times. The genes are TRBV10-3 and TRBJ2-7; TRBD2 agrees at 8 bases. The CDR3 is made up of 16 amino acids. Looked up from germline, CDR1 is ENHRY and CDR2 is SYGVKD. J gave up 4 bases and V 0 bases, and 8 bases lay outside the gene matches. The CDR3 spells CAISESTGGRRYEQYF. CDR3 nucleotide sequence: TGTGCCATCAGTGAGTCGACGGGCGGGAGGAGGTACGAGCAGTACTTC.

The chain has TRBV25-1 and TRBJ2-1, with TRBD2 matching over 9 bases. V dropped 4 bases and J dropped 3; count of bases not matched to a gene: 4. CDR1 is MGHDK, CDR2 SYGVNS, per germline. This CDR3 comprises 15 residues. CDR3 amino acids: CASSGGRGIYNEQFF. The CDR3, as DNA: TGTGCCAGCAGTGGCGGGAGGGGGATCTACAATGAGCAGTTCTTC.

This sequence joins TRBV6-5 and TRBJ1-3, with no clear D. V lost 7 bases and J lost 7, with 20 bases in between. This CDR3 comprises 15 residues. From germline, CDR1 is MNHEY and CDR2 SVGAGI. The CDR3 loop is CASIPLGQALNTIYF. CDR3 nucleotide sequence: TGTGCCAGCATTCCCTTGGGTCAGGCCCTGAACACCATATATTTT.

The rearrangement uses TRBV4-1 and TRBJ2-6; no definite D call. CDR3 length: 14 residues. The germline CDR1 and CDR2 sequences are MGHRA and YSYEKL. V shed 2 bases and J shed 2 bases, with 4 bases lying between them. Written as DNA, the CDR3 is TGCGCCAGCAGCCAACTCGCTGGGGCCAACGTCCTGACTTTC. Its protein product is CASSQLAGANVLTF.